This passage covers 27 T cell receptor beta chains from one sample sequenced in a study of tumor-infiltrating lymphocytes in primary liver carcinoma. A constant-region primer primed TCR beta cDNA synthesis from about 490 ng of total RNA. Employing slightly modified ARM-PCR, three nested multiplex PCR rounds were run, and these gave rise to the TCR beta libraries. In the first two PCR rounds, TRBV1-TRBV30 forward primers were paired with a C-beta reverse primer, and each round lasted around 10 cycles. A single record per CDR3 protein comes from TCRdb applying MiXCR to the multiplex PCR reads. This table holds 300,000 to 400,000 distinct CDR3 sequences, 55% to 65% found once. Researchers drew blood RNA from unsorted whole blood and extracted germline DNA as well. Sequenced sample: peripheral blood. The origin of the receptors is a man aged 35 to 55 with primary liver carcinoma and hepatitis B virus infection.

On this clonotype itself: A read error may account for a junction end that differs from germline. This chain links TRBV6-6 with TRBJ2-1; D perhaps matches TRBD2 (5 bases). This CDR3 is built from 15 residues. CDR1 is MNHNY, CDR2 SVGAGI, per germline (reference sequence). The CDR3 region is CVSSRKEDPYNEQLF. CDR3 nucleotide sequence: TGTGTCAGCAGTCGGAAGGAGGACCCCTACAATGAGCAGCTCTTC.

About this clonotype: Its ends do not fully match the called genes, so a read error is possible. The chain links TRBV5-6 to TRBJ1-5; unclear D gene. The CDR3 loop spans 15 amino acids. CDR1 is SGHDT, CDR2 YYEEEE, per germline. CDR3 sequence: CASNLLLDGNQPQHF. Here the CDR3 DNA reads TGTGCCAGCAACTTGCTTCTAGACGGCAATCAGCCCCAGCATTTT. Using reference TRBV5-6 and TRBJ1-5 for the parts outside the CDR3, the full variable domain is DAGVTQSPTHLIKTRGQQVTLRCSPKSGHDTVSWYQQALGQGPQFIFQYYEEEERQRGNFPDRFSGHQFPNYSSELNVNALLLGDSALYLCASNLLLDGNQPQHFGDGTRLSIL.

Concerning this clonotype: One end of the junction is discordant with germline, which a read error may explain. The V call is TRBV11-3, the J call TRBJ2-2, with TRBD2 matching over 12 bases. Germline values: CDR1 SGHNT, CDR2 YENEEA. The CDR3 spans 15 residues. The CDR3: CVSSRLAGVPGELFF. Written as DNA, the CDR3 is TGTGTCAGCAGCCGACTAGCGGGGGTCCCCGGGGAGCTGTTTTTT.

About this clonotype: A much larger clone lies one base from this, so it may be a read error. The chain has TRBV29-1 and TRBJ2-5, with D unclear. Trimming removed 4 bases at V and 2 bases at J, with 11 bases between. This CDR3 contains 13 residues. Germline V gene data show CDR1 as SQVTM and CDR2 as ANQGSEA. CDR3 residues: CSVADPLQETQYF. The CDR3 region has the DNA TGCAGCGTTGCGGACCCCCTGCAAGAGACCCAGTACTTC.

This clonotype was seen repeatedly, ten times or more. The rearrangement uses TRBV6-5 and TRBJ2-7; TRBD1 aligns across 9 bases. CDR1 and CDR2 from the germline V gene are MNHEY and SVGAGI. This CDR3 is built from 17 residues. The V segment lost 0 bases and the J segment 2 bases; nucleotides outside the gene matches: 8. CDR3 residues: CASSYSSGTGSAYEQYF. In DNA, the CDR3 is TGTGCCAGCAGTTACTCGAGTGGGACAGGGAGCGCCTACGAGCAGTACTTC.

As regards this clonotype: A clone one base away is much larger, so this may be a read error. This chain links TRBV6-2 or TRBV6-3 with TRBJ2-6, with D possibly matching TRBD2 (6 bases). Trimming shortened V by 8 bases and J by 4 bases, and 27 bases separated the two germline ends. The CDR3 totals 19 residues. CDR1 and CDR2 from the germline V gene are MNHEY and SVGEGT. The CDR3 DNA reads as TGTGCCAGCGTCTCCCGAAGACTAACGGGAGTTGGAGGGGCCAACGTCCTGACTTTC. It translates to CASVSRRLTGVGGANVLTF.

This clonotype has ten or more counts. This chain connects TRBV5-4 to TRBJ2-3; D possibly corresponds to TRBD2 (6 bases). The V end lost 1 base, the J end lost 4 bases, and 13 bases lay between the germline ends. CDR3 length: 15 amino acids. In germline, CDR1 is SGHNT, CDR2 YYREEE (reference sequence). CDR3 coding DNA: TGTGCCAGCAGCTTGAAGTTCGGGGAGGCAGATACGCAGTATTTT. This encodes CASSLKFGEADTQYF.

Turning to this clonotype: This may come from a read error, since a much larger clone is one base off. The CDR3 sequence: CVSSVGTTGNIQYF. CDR3 in DNA: TGTGTCAGCTCGGTGGGGACGACGGGGAACATTCAGTACTTC. This chain links TRBV6-5 with TRBJ2-4; D possibly uses TRBD1 or TRBD2 (5 bases each). The CDR3 loop spans 14 amino acids. Germline CDR1 is MNHEY and CDR2 is SVGAGI.

Many counts were recorded for this clonotype. The chain has TRBV6-5 and TRBJ1-1; perhaps TRBD1 as D (5 bases). CDR3 length equals 14 residues. Germline V CDR1 and CDR2: MNHEY, SVGAGI. The V gene lost 0 bases and the J gene lost 11 bases, with 16 bases spanning the gap. The CDR3 region is CASSYSDFKGRAFF. DNA for the CDR3: TGTGCCAGCAGTTACTCCGACTTTAAGGGGAGGGCTTTCTTT.

The V and J genes are TRBV6-2 or TRBV6-3 and TRBJ2-3; D is possibly TRBD2 (5 bases). Germline V gives CDR1 MNHEY, CDR2 SVGEGT. V lost 0 bases to trimming and J lost 1 base, with 17 bases between them. The CDR3 is 18 residues long. Here the CDR3 DNA reads TGTGCCAGCAGTTACTCACGACCAGTGGGAGCACGCACAGATACGCAGTATTTT. Translated, it gives CASSYSRPVGARTDTQYF.

Comments on this clonotype: This may come from a read error, since a much larger clone is one base off. V usage is TRBV6-1 and J usage is TRBJ1-1; the D is unclear. The V and J ends lost 3 bases and 2 bases respectively, with 10 bases between them. The V gene's germline CDR1 is MNHNS and CDR2 SASEGT. This CDR3 contains 14 residues. The CDR3 protein is CASSDFTLNTEAFF. DNA for the CDR3: TGTGCCAGCAGTGATTTTACTCTTAACACTGAAGCTTTCTTT.

On this clonotype: One end of the junction varies from germline; a read error may be responsible. The CDR3 loop is CAGRHSGGTYEQYF. CDR3 sequence (DNA): TGTGCCGGCAGACATTCTGGCGGGACCTACGAGCAGTACTTC. The chain recombines TRBV11-2 with TRBJ2-7, with D perhaps matching TRBD2 (6 bases). Germline lookup yields CDR1 SGHAT and CDR2 FQNNGV. CDR3 length: 14 amino acids. Drawing the rest from reference TRBV11-2 and TRBJ2-7, the complete variable domain is EAGVAQSPRYKIIEKRQSVAFWCNPISGHATLYWYQQILGQGPKLLIQFQNNGVVDDSQLPKDRFSAERLKGVDSTLKIQPAKLEDSAVYLCAGRHSGGTYEQYFGPGTRLTVT.

The chain carries TRBV5-1 and TRBJ2-7, with TRBD2 identical over 14 bases. The trim removed 5 bases at V and 6 bases at J, leaving 4 bases unmatched. There are 14 residues in the CDR3. The germline CDR1 and CDR2 sequences are SGHRS and YFSETQ. In DNA form, the CDR3 reads TGCGCCAGCAGTTGGGGACTAGCGGGAGTCGAGCAGTACTTC. This gives the protein CASSWGLAGVEQYF.

As for this clonotype: A much larger clone sits a single nucleotide away, making a read error possible. Lacking the conserved final phenylalanine or tryptophan, this CDR3 likely reflects a read error. The V call is TRBV6-1, the J call TRBJ2-3, with 10 bases matching TRBD2. Trimming took 0 bases from V and 2 from J; bases not matched to a gene: 5. The CDR3 spans 17 residues. The germline CDR1 and CDR2 sequences are MNHNS and SASEGT. In DNA form, the CDR3 reads TGTGCCAGCAGTGAAGCGAAACTAGCGGGGTTCACAGATACGCAGTATTTA. Encoded protein: CASSEAKLAGFTDTQYL.

Worth noting for this clonotype: A read error may be the cause here, since a much bigger clone is one base away. The chain uses TRBV6-1 and TRBJ2-1; D remains ambiguous. The CDR3 has 12 amino acids. The germline CDR1 and CDR2 sequences are MNHNS and SASEGT. The CDR3 here is CTSRRTAGEQFF. The CDR3 bases are TGTACCAGCAGGCGGACGGCCGGTGAGCAGTTCTTC.

In the case of this clonotype: This may come from a read error, since a much larger clone is one base off. The genes are TRBV4-2 and TRBJ1-5; TRBD1 is a possible D gene (6 bases). This CDR3 region has 16 residues. CDR1 LGHNA and CDR2 YNFKEQ come from the germline V gene. The CDR3 DNA follows: TGTGCCAGCAACCAAGGGGCAGGGGATAGCAATCAGCCCCAGCATTTT. This codes for CASNQGAGDSNQPQHF.

The CDR3 DNA sequence: TGTGCCAGCAGCCCCTGGAGGGATTCTCAGACCCAGTACTTC. Protein: CASSPWRDSQTQYF. This chain joins TRBV7-9 and TRBJ2-5; a possible D gene is TRBD2 (6 bases). The CDR3 covers 14 residues. Trimming pared 5 bases from V and 6 bases from J, leaving 16 bases between. CDR1 is SEHNR and CDR2 is FQNEAQ in the germline V gene (reference sequence). The variable domain in full, with the rest retrieved from reference TRBV7-9 and TRBJ2-5, is DTGVSQNPRHKITKRGQNVTFRCDPISEHNRLYWYRQTLGQGPEFLTYFQNEAQLEKSRLLSDRFSAERPKGSFSTLEIQRTEQGDSAMYLCASSPWRDSQTQYFGPGTRLLVL.

This clonotype has just a few counts. The junction and the germline gene differ at one end; a read error may be behind it. The gene calls are TRBV6-5 and TRBJ2-2; 8 bases fit TRBD1. Germline V gene data show CDR1 as MNHEY and CDR2 as SVGAGI. There are 16 residues in the CDR3. The DNA for the CDR3 is TGTGCCAGCAGTCAAGATCAGGGGGCAGGAGCCGGGGAGCTGCTTTTT. It specifies CASSQDQGAGAGELLF.

About this clonotype itself: At one end, the junction sequence differs from germline, possibly due to a read error. V usage is TRBV11-1 and J usage is TRBJ2-7; D gene unclear. The germline V gene has CDR1 SGHAT and CDR2 FQDESV (reference sequence). The CDR3 consists of 14 residues. The CDR3 DNA reads TGTGCCTGCAGCTTAGCTAGTCAGACCTATGAGCAGTACTTC. It yields the protein CACSLASQTYEQYF. Together with reference TRBV11-1 and TRBJ2-7, the CDR3 gives the full variable domain: EAEVAQSPRYKITEKSQAVAFWCDPISGHATLYWYRQILGQGPELLVQFQDESVVDDSQLPKDRFSAERLKGVDSTLKIQPAELGDSAMYLCACSLASQTYEQYFGPGTRLTVT.

About this clonotype itself: Given the absence of the conserved phenylalanine or tryptophan at the CDR3 end, a read error is likely. No DNA is shown, since the ends of the CDR3 on it are uncertain; the CDR3 is the one TCRdb lists. Here the CDR3 reads CASSLGRGEHYL. The V call is TRBV5-5, the J call TRBJ2-7. The germline V gene has CDR1 SGHKS and CDR2 YYEKEE (reference sequence). A total of 12 residues make up the CDR3, ends included.

As regards this clonotype: Being one base from a much bigger clone, this may be a read error. This rearrangement joins TRBV6-6 to TRBJ1-2; D not resolved. V was pared by 0 bases and J by 3 bases, with 8 bases between. The length of the CDR3 is 14 residues. Germline V gene lookup returns CDR1 MNHNY and CDR2 SVGAGI (reference sequence). Here the CDR3 DNA reads TGTGCCAGCAGTTACTCCGGGGTGGACTATGGCTACACCTTC. It encodes CASSYSGVDYGYTF.

This clonotype was counted at least ten times. The gene calls are TRBV6-5 and TRBJ2-3; 7 bases agree with TRBD2. The germline V gene encodes CDR1 MNHEY and CDR2 SVGAGI. This CDR3 comprises 13 residues. V lost 6 bases to trimming and J lost 5 bases; unmatched junction nucleotides: 5. CDR3 in DNA: TGTGCCAGCAGAGGCAGGGAGGGAGATACGCAGTATTTT. Protein product: CASRGREGDTQYF.

This chain connects TRBV7-9 to TRBJ2-3, with TRBD2 as a possible D gene (6 bases). V lost 8 bases, J lost 1 base, and 16 bases lay in between. The V gene's germline CDR1 is SEHNR and CDR2 FQNEAQ (reference sequence). The CDR3 is 15 residues long. CDR3: CASHPGASGTDTQYF. In DNA form, the CDR3 reads TGTGCCAGCCACCCCGGGGCTAGCGGCACAGATACGCAGTATTTT.

To note about this clonotype: A much more abundant neighbour one base away suggests this may be a read error. The chain joins TRBV29-1 to TRBJ2-7; D remains ambiguous. The CDR3 totals 10 residues. CDR1 is SQVTM, CDR2 ANQGSEA, per germline. CDR3 residues: CSVPRSERYF. CDR3 DNA sequence: TGCAGCGTTCCCAGGAGCGAGCGGTACTTC.

The chain couples TRBV4-3 to TRBJ1-2; D remains unclear. V shed 1 base and J shed 10 bases, with 13 bases lying between them. This CDR3 comprises 13 residues. CDR1 and CDR2 from the germline V gene are LGHNA and YSLEER. The CDR3 spells CASSQAGGVNYTF. Here the CDR3 DNA reads TGCGCCAGCAGCCAAGCGGGAGGCGTGAACTACACCTTC.

This clonotype was seen more than once but under ten times. This sequence joins TRBV30 and TRBJ2-7; TRBD2 matches at 10 bases. Germline CDR1 and CDR2: GTSNPN and SVGIG (reference sequence). This CDR3 comprises 14 residues. The trim removed 1 base at V and 4 bases at J, leaving 4 bases unmatched. CDR3 bases: TGTGCCTGGAGTGCTAGCGGGAGAGGATACGAGCAGTACTTC. This sequence encodes CAWSASGRGYEQYF. Full variable domain (outside the CDR3, taken from reference TRBV30 and TRBJ2-7): SQTIHQWPATLVQPVGSPLSLECTVEGTSNPNLYWYRQAAGRGLQLLFYSVGIGQISSEVPQNLSASRPQDRQFILSSKKLLLSDSGFYLCAWSASGRGYEQYFGPGTRLTVT.

V gene TRBV12-3 or TRBV12-4 combines with J gene TRBJ2-1, with 14 positions matching TRBD2. Trimming at V came to 4 bases and at J to 8 bases, leaving 4 bases not matched to a gene. CDR3 length: 15 residues. The CDR3 protein is CASSYGTSGSHEQFF. The DNA for the CDR3 is TGTGCCAGCAGTTATGGGACTAGCGGGAGTCATGAGCAGTTCTTC.